This is a list of T cell receptor beta chains from one sample in a study of T cell responses to AZD1222 COVID-19 vaccine. The protocol was immunoSEQ multiplex PCR, while the TCRdb copy is restricted to in-frame clones and leaves out a portion. The data hold 150,000 or so clones, with approximately 88% observed a single time. The input for sequencing was peripheral blood, taken on day 0 of AZD1222 vaccination. The receptors shown here come from an adult in good health. Each CDR3 is given with its conserved first and last residue.

V gene: TRBV30; CDR3 protein: CALSGGGYGYTF
V gene: TRBV28; CDR3 protein: CASSRTLTTPAFF
V gene: TRBV27; CDR3 protein: CASSLRYTAGGYPLQYF
V gene: TRBV30; CDR3 protein: CAWSVLADSNQPQHF
V gene: TRBV6-2/TRBV6-3; CDR3 protein: CASSSAGRGSNTEAFF
V gene: TRBV5-4; CDR3 protein: CASSSRGNSPLHF
V gene: TRBV19; CDR3 protein: CASSMEDGYPYNEQFF
V gene: TRBV9; CDR3 protein: CASSVLGHGTKNIQYF
V gene: TRBV7-3; CDR3 protein: CASSLRLDEQYF
V gene: TRBV9; CDR3 protein: CASSVATGNTIYF
V gene: TRBV7-2; CDR3 protein: CASSPRTGQQPQHF
V gene: TRBV7-2; CDR3 protein: CASSLYTGQPQHF
V gene: TRBV25-1; CDR3 protein: CASRGDSYNSPLHF
V gene: TRBV24-1; CDR3 protein: CATIPARQGDTGELFF
V gene: TRBV5-6; CDR3 protein: CASSLLNEAHKLFF
V gene: TRBV27; CDR3 protein: CASSLTGWDGYTF
V gene: TRBV19; CDR3 protein: CASSMGQSNQPQHF
V gene: TRBV7-2; CDR3 protein: CASSLAGGMGTEAFF
V gene: TRBV19; CDR3 protein: CASSIIAGADTQYF
V gene: TRBV30; CDR3 protein: CAWSIGQNSPLHF
V gene: TRBV24-1; CDR3 protein: CATHSGTRNHEQFF
V gene: TRBV7-9; CDR3 protein: CASSSDRAKLFF
V gene: TRBV21-1; CDR3 protein: CASSSFLTSLYTDTQYF
V gene: TRBV29-1; CDR3 protein: CSVGRGSAQYF
V gene: TRBV6-5; CDR3 protein: CASWQGWGQETQYF
V gene: TRBV30; CDR3 protein: CAWSSGLAGEQFF
V gene: TRBV5-4; CDR3 protein: CASSGDRAYGYTF
V gene: TRBV10-3; CDR3 protein: CAIGRDSRVGGTEAFF
V gene: TRBV24-1; CDR3 protein: CATSDTGSWTDTQYF
V gene: TRBV7-9; CDR3 protein: CASSWGTSGSGGRELFF
V gene: TRBV9; CDR3 protein: CASSVVQGNTEAFF
V gene: TRBV12-3/TRBV12-4; CDR3 protein: CASSLARNTEAFF
V gene: TRBV6-5; CDR3 protein: CASRGQGGQPQHF
V gene: TRBV10-3; CDR3 protein: CAGSLGGNTEAFF
V gene: TRBV9; CDR3 protein: CASSVGSQHSGNTIYF
V gene: TRBV11-2; CDR3 protein: CASSLGGSYGYTF
V gene: TRBV7-2; CDR3 protein: CASSAGTNYGYTF
V gene: TRBV18; CDR3 protein: CASSPLVGSQNRGSGNTIYF
V gene: TRBV19; CDR3 protein: CASNWREDGELFF
V gene: TRBV15; CDR3 protein: CATSRGGRGNTEAFF
V gene: TRBV5-1; CDR3 protein: CASSRQGPANTEAFF
V gene: TRBV6-5; CDR3 protein: CASSSGQGRGYTF
V gene: TRBV6-1; CDR3 protein: CASSEAGGYGYTF
V gene: TRBV6-5; CDR3 protein: CASSYSNQANTGELFF
V gene: TRBV27; CDR3 protein: CASSVQAGASPLHF
V gene: TRBV6-5; CDR3 protein: CASSRDSYNTGELFF
V gene: TRBV11-2; CDR3 protein: CASSFFRTSGSGDTQYF
V gene: TRBV9; CDR3 protein: CASSRGTPLSSGANVLTF
V gene: TRBV5-4; CDR3 protein: CASSPRMQGGTDTQYF
V gene: TRBV30; CDR3 protein: CACAGMNTEAFF
V gene: TRBV11-2; CDR3 protein: CASSIPGQSYGYTF
V gene: TRBV5-4; CDR3 protein: CASSPRTGGNTEAFF
V gene: TRBV7-9; CDR3 protein: CASSRRELDYGYTF
V gene: TRBV9; CDR3 protein: CASGLRGGYTF